This T cell receptor (beta chain) was profiled in a study of cytomegalovirus exposure and HLA in healthy donors. CDR3 length: 16 residues. V dropped 7 bases and J dropped 2 bases, with 22 bases sitting between them. CDR1 is SGHNT, CDR2 YYREEE, per germline (reference sequence). This PCR relied on a set of 60 Vbeta primers and 13 Jbeta primers. Libraries were prepared by immunoSEQ multiplex PCR; TCRdb keeps only in-frame clonotypes and omits some of them. Counted here are about 190,000 clones, roughly 80% occurring once; the ten biggest clones make up approximately 2.1%. To note about this clone: The antigen remains unidentified.

Study-level results: Researchers reported that a few CMV-associated chains were confirmed in vitro as CMV antigen-specific. Analyzed later, most CMV-associated TCR beta chains appeared HLA-restricted. Researchers had no immune exposure information except CMV serostatus available.

The origin of this receptor is a woman aged 30 to 39 in good health and CMV-seropositive. The chain uses TRBV5-4 and TRBJ2-7, with a tentative D call TRBD2 (5 bases). Sequences were obtained from PBMCs. The CDR3 sequence is CASGGLRTGTPYEQYF. For the CDR3, the DNA is TGTGCCAGCGGAGGCCTCCGGACGGGCACTCCCTACGAGCAGTACTTC.